The 31 T cell receptor beta chains presented below share a single source sample, sequenced in a study of shared clonotypes between healthy human individuals. Naive CD8 isolation took CD45RO-negative cells positively selected for CCR7 and excluded terminally differentiated effector memory CD45RA+ cells. Assay: immunoSEQ multiplex PCR; the TCRdb copy retains only in-frame clones and omits some. The profile shows roughly 2 million clones, about 95% of them singletons. Specimen: naive CD8+ T cells sorted from blood. The receptor source for this set is a man in his late teens or twenties in good health.

This chain connects TRBV4-1 to TRBJ2-5; D is perhaps TRBD1 (6 bases). This CDR3 region has 14 residues. V was clipped by 0 bases and J by 4 bases, with 9 bases between them. Germline V gives CDR1 MGHRA, CDR2 YSYEKL. DNA for the CDR3: TGCGCCAGCAGCCAAGATAACAGGGCAGAGACCCAGTACTTC. It codes for CASSQDNRAETQYF.

Comment on this clone: This sample also contains other DNA sequences that code for the same CDR3. The chain links TRBV2 to TRBJ1-1, with D maybe TRBD1 (5 bases). Germline V gene data show CDR1 as SNHLY and CDR2 as FYNNEI. The CDR3 consists of 13 residues. Trimming left V 3 bases short and J 3 bases short, with 8 bases between. In nucleotides, the CDR3 is TGTGCCAGCAGTGAGGCGGGGGACACTGAAGCTTTCTTT. Translating it yields CASSEAGDTEAFF.

The chain couples TRBV6-6 to TRBJ2-4; the match to TRBD1 covers 9 bases. CDR1 MNHNY and CDR2 SVGAGI come from the germline V gene (reference sequence). This CDR3 has 14 residues. Trimming took 5 bases from V and 8 from J; bases not matched to a gene: 7. The CDR3 region is CASSQPGQGYIQYF. In DNA, the CDR3 is TGTGCCAGCAGTCAACCGGGACAGGGCTACATTCAGTACTTC.

The rearrangement links TRBV13 to TRBJ2-7, with TRBD2 as a possible D gene (7 bases). CDR3 size: 16 residues. CDR1 is PRHDT and CDR2 is FYEKMQ in the germline V gene (reference sequence). V shed 6 bases and J shed 2 bases, with 20 bases lying between them. The CDR3 region is CASSLYAGAAPYEQYF. In DNA, the CDR3 is TGTGCCAGCAGTTTATATGCGGGGGCTGCACCCTACGAGCAGTACTTC.

The chain joins TRBV5-6 to TRBJ2-3; TRBD2 is a possible D gene (5 bases). This CDR3 is built from 15 residues. Trimming removed 2 bases from V and 2 bases from J, with 12 bases in between. Per the germline V gene, CDR1 is SGHDT and CDR2 is YYEEEE. For the CDR3, the DNA is TGTGCCAGCAGCTTTCCGGACTGGGACACAGATACGCAGTATTTT. Its protein product is CASSFPDWDTDTQYF.

This rearrangement joins TRBV6-1 to TRBJ2-7; tentatively, D is TRBD2 (6 bases). The V end lost 4 bases, the J end lost 1 base, and 14 bases lay between the germline ends. The CDR3 length is 15 residues. Germline CDR1 and CDR2: MNHNS and SASEGT. CDR3 sequence: CASSGPGVMSYEQYF. The CDR3 nucleotides are TGTGCCAGCAGTGGCCCGGGGGTAATGTCCTACGAGCAGTACTTC.

This chain links TRBV7-3 with TRBJ2-1; D is undetermined. The CDR3 has 13 amino acids. The germline V and J ends were trimmed by 2 bases and 7 bases, with 9 bases remaining between them. Germline loops: CDR1 SGHTA, CDR2 FQGTGA. For the CDR3, the DNA is TGTGCCAGCAGCTTATGGGTAGGGAATGAGCAGTTCTTC. It is translated as CASSLWVGNEQFF.

Comment on this clone: The same CDR3 also results from other DNA sequences found in this sample. V and J are TRBV30 and TRBJ2-3, with a tentative D call TRBD1 (6 bases). The CDR3 sequence is 15 residues long. V was pared by 0 bases and J by 2 bases, with 12 bases between. From germline, CDR1 is GTSNPN and CDR2 SVGIG (reference sequence). CDR3 DNA sequence: TGTGCCTGGAGTGTAGGGGGTTCATCCACAGATACGCAGTATTTT. Its protein is CAWSVGGSSTDTQYF.

This clone has a handful of counts. CDR3 DNA: TGTGCCATTACTGGGGTAGCGGGAGGGAGTGTGGCCGGGGAGCTGTTTTTT. This translates into CAITGVAGGSVAGELFF. V is TRBV10-3 and J is TRBJ2-2; 11 bases fit TRBD2. Germline V gene lookup returns CDR1 ENHRY and CDR2 SYGVKD. J was trimmed by 6 bases and V by 9 bases; bases with no gene match: 15. This CDR3 region has 17 residues.

CDR3 amino acids: CASSETSQRNEQFF. As DNA, the CDR3 is TGTGCCAGCAGCGAGACCTCTCAGCGGAATGAGCAGTTCTTC. This chain connects TRBV9 to TRBJ2-1; D might be TRBD2 (5 bases). The CDR3 is 14 amino acids. Trimming removed 3 bases from V and 7 bases from J, with 14 bases in between. Germline V gives CDR1 SGDLS, CDR2 YYNGEE.

This sequence joins TRBV5-8 and TRBJ1-1; TRBD1 matches at 7 bases. Germline V gene lookup returns CDR1 SGHTS and CDR2 YDEGEE. There are 13 residues in the CDR3. The V segment lost 4 bases and the J segment 6 bases; nucleotides outside the gene matches: 6. CDR3 nucleotides: TGTGCCAGCAGCCTACAGGGGCGGCCTGAAGCTTTCTTT. Translation gives CASSLQGRPEAFF.

This chain connects TRBV9 to TRBJ1-1; tentatively, D is TRBD1 (5 bases). The CDR3 contains 13 residues. The V end lost 7 bases, the J end lost 1 base, and 11 bases lay between the germline ends. Germline lookup yields CDR1 SGDLS and CDR2 YYNGEE. The CDR3 is CASGSGGNTEAFF. The CDR3 nucleotides are TGTGCCAGCGGCTCGGGGGGGAACACTGAAGCTTTCTTT.

The chain links TRBV27 to TRBJ2-1; D is perhaps TRBD2 (6 bases). Trimming removed 6 bases from V and 6 bases from J, with 18 bases in between. Germline-derived CDR1 and CDR2 are MNHEY and SMNVEV (reference sequence). The CDR3 consists of 15 residues. The CDR3 sequence is CASSDGLLMSNEQFF. CDR3 DNA sequence: TGTGCCAGCAGCGACGGACTATTGATGAGCAATGAGCAGTTCTTC.

The chain has TRBV7-9 and TRBJ2-7; D gene unclear. V was trimmed by 3 bases and J by 0 bases, leaving 12 bases between them. Germline CDR1 reads SEHNR; CDR2 reads FQNEAQ (reference sequence). This CDR3 has 15 residues. The CDR3 bases are TGTGCCAGCAGCTTTAGTGACTCCGGCTCCTACGAGCAGTACTTC. The encoded protein is CASSFSDSGSYEQYF.

The chain recombines TRBV9 with TRBJ2-7, with a weak D call TRBD2 (6 bases). CDR3 size: 14 residues. Trimming stripped 0 bases from V and 3 bases from J, with 10 bases between. Germline V gene lookup returns CDR1 SGDLS and CDR2 YYNGEE. The CDR3 nucleotides are TGTGCCAGCAGCGTAGAAGTCGGGGGCTACGAGCAGTACTTC. This encodes CASSVEVGGYEQYF.

The gene calls are TRBV5-4 and TRBJ2-7; D may be TRBD2 (6 bases). Germline CDR1 SGHNT, CDR2 YYREEE (reference sequence). This CDR3 has 14 amino acids. Trimming stripped 2 bases from V and 6 bases from J, with 15 bases between. The CDR3 loop reads CASSLVGLKIEQYF. CDR3 DNA sequence: TGTGCCAGCAGCTTAGTGGGACTCAAAATCGAGCAGTACTTC.

The chain is built from TRBV6-5 and TRBJ2-1; no reliable D call. Germline assignment: CDR1 MNHEY and CDR2 SVGAGI. There are 14 residues in the CDR3. V was trimmed by 5 bases and J by 0 bases, leaving 8 bases between them. The CDR3 DNA reads TGTGCCAGCAGTATAGAGAGCTCCTACAATGAGCAGTTCTTC. This sequence encodes CASSIESSYNEQFF.

The chain recombines TRBV6-5 with TRBJ1-2, with 10 nucleotides matching TRBD1. With 7 bases clipped from V and 5 bases from J, the junction kept 10 bases outside the gene matches. The length of the CDR3 is 15 residues. Germline assignment: CDR1 MNHEY and CDR2 SVGAGI. CDR3 loop: CASNPSGTGAYGYTF. As DNA, the CDR3 is TGTGCCAGCAACCCTTCCGGGACAGGGGCTTATGGCTACACCTTC.

A remark on this clone: Additional DNA sequences in this sample encode the identical CDR3. The chain couples TRBV5-1 to TRBJ2-7; TRBD2 matches at 8 bases. V shed 2 bases and J 4 bases; nucleotides not matched to a gene: 5. The CDR3 is 14 amino acids. CDR1 and CDR2 (germline): SGHRS, YFSETQ. CDR3 loop: CASSLAGESYEQYF. The CDR3 nucleotides read TGCGCCAGCAGCTTAGCGGGAGAGTCTTACGAGCAGTACTTC.

The chain links TRBV4-3 to TRBJ2-6; the match to TRBD1 covers 8 bases. Germline V gene sequence: CDR1 LGHNA, CDR2 YSLEER. The CDR3 is 18 amino acids. Unmatched junction bases numbered 7, after V lost 3 bases and J lost 0 bases. CDR3 loop: CASSQGTGDYSGANVLTF. The CDR3, as DNA: TGCGCCAGCAGCCAGGGGACAGGCGATTACTCTGGGGCCAACGTCCTGACTTTC.

The CDR3: CASSLDPGQFYEQYF. The CDR3 DNA reads TGTGCCAGCAGCTTAGACCCCGGGCAGTTCTACGAGCAGTACTTC. This chain uses TRBV7-2 with TRBJ2-7; D uncertain. The CDR3 contains 15 residues. From germline, CDR1 is SGHTA and CDR2 FQGNSA. V lost 1 base and J lost 3, with 13 bases in between.

This clone showed up just once. The V call is TRBV27, the J call TRBJ2-2, with 7 bases identical to TRBD1. Germline loops: CDR1 MNHEY, CDR2 SMNVEV (reference sequence). V shed 3 bases and J 4 bases; nucleotides not matched to a gene: 5. This CDR3 region has 15 residues. CDR3 coding DNA: TGTGCCAGCAGTTTCCTGGGACAGATCACCGGGGAGCTGTTTTTT. Amino acid sequence: CASSFLGQITGELFF.

The chain has TRBV5-6 and TRBJ2-3, with D unclear. Deletions cut 3 bases from V and 2 bases from J, with 7 bases between. Germline V gives CDR1 SGHDT, CDR2 YYEEEE. This CDR3 is 13 amino acids long. In nucleotides, the CDR3 is TGTGCCAGCAGCTGGGGAAACACAGATACGCAGTATTTT. Its protein is CASSWGNTDTQYF.

The rearrangement uses TRBV6-1 and TRBJ1-2; possibly TRBD1 for D (6 bases). CDR3 length: 15 amino acids. V was clipped by 4 bases and J by 4 bases, with 16 bases between them. Germline CDR1 and CDR2: MNHNS and SASEGT. As DNA, the CDR3 is TGTGCCAGCAGTGGAGGAGGACAGTCTTTCTATGGCTACACCTTC. Translating gives CASSGGGQSFYGYTF.

The chain is built from TRBV5-4 and TRBJ2-7; D unresolved. Germline-derived CDR1 and CDR2 are SGHNT and YYREEE (reference sequence). The CDR3 length is 13 residues. Trimming removed 0 bases at V and 5 bases at J, with 9 bases between. This CDR3 is CASSLVMGDEQYF. The CDR3 nucleotides read TGTGCCAGCAGCTTGGTTATGGGTGACGAGCAGTACTTC. Filled out from reference TRBV5-4 and TRBJ2-7, the complete variable domain reads ETGVTQSPTHLIKTRGQQVTLRCSSQSGHNTVSWYQQALGQGPQFIFQYYREEENGRGNFPPRFSGLQFPNYSSELNVNALELDDSALYLCASSLVMGDEQYFGPGTRLTVT.

This clone was observed a single time. Relative to the germline gene, one junction end is altered; a read error may explain this. The chain couples TRBV11-2 to TRBJ2-1, with 10 bases aligning to TRBD2. The CDR3 contains 14 residues. The germline V gene encodes CDR1 SGHAT and CDR2 FQNNGV. The CDR3 nucleotides read TGTGCCAGCAGCTTAGGTTCGCTAGCGGGGGCCGCGATCTTC. Encoded protein: CASSLGSLAGAAIF.

The genes are TRBV7-9 and TRBJ2-1; tentatively, D is TRBD2 (7 bases). Deletions cut 3 bases from V and 9 bases from J, with 21 bases between. The CDR3 sequence is 16 residues long. From germline, CDR1 is SEHNR and CDR2 FQNEAQ (reference sequence). The CDR3 is CASSFPAEGGFVEQFF. The CDR3, as DNA: TGTGCCAGCAGCTTCCCCGCGGAGGGGGGGTTTGTTGAGCAGTTCTTC.

V and J are TRBV7-9 and TRBJ2-2; D remains unclear. Germline-derived CDR1 and CDR2 are SEHNR and FQNEAQ (reference sequence). Trimming took off 4 bases at V and 1 base at J, with 10 bases between the two ends. This CDR3 spans 15 amino acids. The CDR3, as DNA: TGTGCCAGCAGCTCCCTGTCCCGGAACACCGGGGAGCTGTTTTTT. The encoded protein is CASSSLSRNTGELFF.

This chain uses TRBV19 with TRBJ2-7, with D unresolved. Trimming removed 0 bases from V and 1 base from J, with 7 bases in between. From germline, CDR1 is LNHDA and CDR2 SQIVND (reference sequence). The CDR3 is 14 amino acids. The CDR3 region has the DNA TGTGCCAGTAGTATAGAGAGTTGGTCCTACGAGCAGTACTTC. This encodes CASSIESWSYEQYF.

The rearrangement joins TRBV13 to TRBJ1-6; D call uncertain. CDR3 length equals 12 residues. Trimming took 4 bases from V and 7 from J, leaving 5 bases between them. CDR1 and CDR2 (germline): PRHDT, FYEKMQ (reference sequence). Here the CDR3 DNA reads TGTGCCAGCAGCTCGAAGAATTCACCCCTCCACTTT. Translated, it gives CASSSKNSPLHF.

This clone has a single count. The genes are TRBV27 and TRBJ2-7; 8 bases match TRBD1. Germline lookup yields CDR1 MNHEY and CDR2 SMNVEV (reference sequence). The CDR3 is 13 residues long. V shed 6 bases, J shed 3 bases, and the junction held 4 bases outside the gene matches. Here the CDR3 reads CASRGQAYYEQYF. In nucleotides, the CDR3 is TGTGCCAGCAGGGGACAGGCGTACTACGAGCAGTACTTC.